This TCR beta chain was observed in a study of blood T cell repertoires in COVID-19. Study summary: Spain, Italy and the United States supplied samples that represented acute and convalescent COVID-19. PBMCs, B-cell-depleted T cells, or T cells were the source of the cDNA or gDNA that made up the material.

With V trimmed by 6 bases and J by 1 base, 5 bases remained unmatched. Germline values: CDR1 MNHEY, CDR2 SVGAGI. The CDR3 runs 14 residues. Source study methods: Reference gene primer amplification in the assay estimated nucleated cell counts. Generated by immunoSEQ multiplex PCR, the TCRdb table keeps only in-frame clones and is missing some. The V and J calls and the clone size are those of that table, but D and trimming were determined from the DNA. The repertoire includes tens of thousands of clones, around 88% of them detected once, and more than 5.5% sits in the top ten. Sequences were obtained from peripheral blood. The rearrangement uses TRBV6-5 and TRBJ1-1; 7 bases map to TRBD1. This clonotype originated in an elderly woman with acute or convalescent COVID-19. The DNA for the CDR3 is TGTGCCAGCAGCCTCCGGACAGGGAACACTGAAGCTTTCTTT. Protein sequence: CASSLRTGNTEAFF.